Listed here is a single T cell receptor (beta chain). Its antigen is as yet unknown. The data belong to a study of cytomegalovirus exposure and HLA in healthy donors. As for the study in general: As released early, the data held about 85 million unique TCRs from HLA-typed donors. General observations from the study: Excluded were some V segments that proved indistinguishable, including TRBV6-2 and TRBV6-3. The study labeled roughly 160 TCR beta chains cytomegalovirus-associated.

Both 60 Vbeta primers and 13 Jbeta primers went into the PCR. TCRdb keeps only in-frame clones here, not all; method: immunoSEQ multiplex PCR. Altogether some 120,000 clones are present, approximately 80% being singletons, with the ten largest covering around 3.5%. Though probably carrying unrecorded immune exposures, donors were nominally healthy at sampling. J lost 7 bases, V lost 5 bases, and 10 bases had no gene match. Germline CDR1 is SSHAT and CDR2 is FNYEAQ (reference sequence). The CDR3 spans 15 residues. This TCR was recovered from a man aged 25 to 40 in good health and CMV-seronegative. Input material: PBMCs. The chain links TRBV7-7 to TRBJ2-1; 8 bases are shared with TRBD1. The CDR3 DNA follows: TGTGCCAGCAGCAATGGACAGGGCGGTGGGAATGAGCAGTTCTTC. It specifies CASSNGQGGGNEQFF.